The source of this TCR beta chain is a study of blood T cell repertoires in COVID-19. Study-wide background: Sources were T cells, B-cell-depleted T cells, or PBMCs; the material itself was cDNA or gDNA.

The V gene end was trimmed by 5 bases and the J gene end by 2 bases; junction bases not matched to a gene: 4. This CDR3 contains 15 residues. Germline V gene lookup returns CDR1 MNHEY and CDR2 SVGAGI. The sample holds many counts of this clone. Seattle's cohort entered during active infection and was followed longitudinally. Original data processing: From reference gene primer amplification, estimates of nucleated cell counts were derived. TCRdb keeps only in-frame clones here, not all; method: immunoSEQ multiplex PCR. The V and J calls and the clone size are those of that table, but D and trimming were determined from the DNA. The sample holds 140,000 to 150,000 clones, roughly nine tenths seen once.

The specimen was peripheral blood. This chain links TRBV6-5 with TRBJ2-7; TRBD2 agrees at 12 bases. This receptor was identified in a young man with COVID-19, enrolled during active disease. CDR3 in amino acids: CASSIGLAGTYEQYF. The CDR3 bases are TGTGCCAGCAGTATCGGACTAGCGGGGACCTACGAGCAGTACTTC.